Each of the 5 T cell receptor beta chains below was sequenced from the same sample in a study of T cells in Graves' hyperthyroidism and ophthalmopathy. RNA transcripts gave rise to amplified TCR beta CDR3 regions. HTBI primers were the set used in a first-round RT-PCR of the TCR CDR3. TCRdb itself ran the multiplex PCR reads through MiXCR, one entry per CDR3 protein. The sample contains 400,000 to 600,000 distinct CDR3 sequences, under 25% of which appear only once. The sample consisted of blood. The receptors derive from a man younger than 30 with Graves' hyperthyroidism.

This clonotype was seen many times. The chain is built from TRBV4-1 and TRBJ1-2; 7 positions agree with TRBD1. V shed 4 bases, J shed 7 bases, and the junction held 12 bases outside the gene matches. CDR1 and CDR2 from the germline V gene are MGHRA and YSYEKL. The CDR3 consists of 15 residues. CDR3 sequence reads: CASSPRQGLGSGYTF. The CDR3, as DNA: TGCGCCAGCAGCCCGCGACAGGGACTAGGGTCTGGCTACACCTTC.

V is TRBV6-1 and J is TRBJ1-2; tentative D call: TRBD1 (6 bases). V was trimmed by 4 bases and J by 4 bases, leaving 19 bases between them. The CDR3 is 16 amino acids. In germline, CDR1 is MNHNS, CDR2 SASEGT. CDR3 in amino acids: CASSGDRPESRYGYTF. The DNA for the CDR3 is TGTGCCAGCAGTGGAGACAGGCCGGAATCTCGCTATGGCTACACCTTC.

This clonotype was counted many times. The chain is built from TRBV11-2 and TRBJ2-6; the match to TRBD2 covers 7 bases. The germline V gene encodes CDR1 SGHAT and CDR2 FQNNGV. The CDR3 is 16 amino acids. The CDR3 spells CASFKGRVEGANVLTF. DNA of the CDR3: TGTGCGAGCTTCAAGGGGAGGGTAGAGGGGGCCAACGTCCTGACTTTC.

This clonotype was detected many times. The rearrangement joins TRBV6-1 to TRBJ2-2; no definite D call. The CDR3 is made up of 14 amino acids. CDR1 and CDR2 from the germline V gene are MNHNS and SASEGT. The V and J ends lost 1 base and 5 bases respectively, with 8 bases between them. CDR3: CASSEGRVTGELFF. CDR3 DNA sequence: TGTGCCAGCAGTGAAGGACGGGTAACCGGGGAGCTGTTTTTT.

This clonotype occurred many times. The J gene is TRBJ2-6, the V gene TRBV12-3 or TRBV12-4, with 10 nucleotides matching TRBD1. CDR3 size: 17 residues. V was pared by 6 bases and J by 2 bases, with 7 bases of the junction left unmatched. The CDR3 spells CASRSDRGLAGANVLTF. Written as DNA, the CDR3 is TGTGCCAGCAGGTCCGACAGGGGGCTTGCTGGGGCCAACGTCCTGACTTTC.